The 9 T cell receptor beta chains given below trace back to one sample, sequenced in a study of CD8+CD57+ T cells in acquired aplastic anemia. Patients who underwent sequencing had shown CD8+CD57+ cell expansion by flow cytometry. The template used for profiling TCR beta VDJ and CDR3 was genomic DNA. TCRdb re-derived calls from the reads in MiXCR, one entry per CDR3 protein. The sample carries hundreds of thousands of distinct CDR3 sequences, less than 35% recorded once. The specimen was sorted CD4+, CD8+, or CD8+CD57+ T cells (not recorded which) from PBMCs. These receptors were collected from a human donor with aplastic anemia.

This clonotype was observed many times. This chain uses TRBV11-1 with TRBJ1-2; tentative D call: TRBD1 (6 bases). V lost 2 bases to trimming and J lost 5 bases, with 15 bases between them. Germline V gene data show CDR1 as SGHAT and CDR2 as FQDESV (reference sequence). The CDR3 is made up of 15 amino acids. The CDR3 protein is CASSLQSIQGYGYTF. CDR3 nucleotides: TGTGCCAGCAGCTTACAATCGATTCAGGGGTATGGCTACACCTTC.

The table lists this clonotype with a few counts. This chain links TRBV24-1 with TRBJ1-4, with D tentatively TRBD1 (6 bases). Trimming cost V 10 bases and J 5 bases, with 16 bases left between them. The V gene's germline CDR1 is KGHDR and CDR2 SFDVKD. The CDR3 extends over 14 amino acids. The CDR3 region is CATLLRQDNEKLFF. DNA for the CDR3: TGTGCCACTTTATTACGACAGGACAATGAAAAACTGTTTTTT.

This clonotype occurred a few times. A read error may be the cause here, since a much bigger clone is one base away. The chain recombines TRBV30 with TRBJ1-6, with 9 bases aligning to TRBD1. V shed 8 bases, J shed 5 bases, and the junction held 4 bases outside the gene matches. This CDR3 contains 13 residues. Germline V gives CDR1 GTSNPN, CDR2 SVGIG (reference sequence). CDR3: CAGGTGHNSPLHF. The DNA for the CDR3 is TGTGCCGGGGGGACAGGGCATAATTCACCCCTCCACTTT.

This clonotype has ten or more counts. The J gene is TRBJ1-1, the V gene TRBV20-1; D not certain. Germline values: CDR1 DFQATT, CDR2 SNEGSKA (reference sequence). The CDR3 length is 11 residues. The CDR3: CSKVRNTEAFF. CDR3 in DNA: TGCAGCAAGGTCCGGAACACTGAAGCTTTCTTT.

A few counts support this clonotype. V is TRBV2 and J is TRBJ2-1; D may be TRBD2 (6 bases). The length of the CDR3 is 13 residues. Germline V CDR1 and CDR2: SNHLY, FYNNEI. Trimming took 10 bases from V and 1 from J, leaving 11 bases between them. CDR3 coding DNA: TGTGCCATCTCGACTAGTTCCTACAATGAGCAGTTCTTC. Protein sequence: CAISTSSYNEQFF.

V gene TRBV2 combines with J gene TRBJ1-6, with 8 bases fitting TRBD1. With 6 bases clipped from V and 0 bases from J, the junction kept 1 base outside the gene matches. The CDR3 runs 15 residues. Germline values: CDR1 SNHLY, CDR2 FYNNEI. The CDR3 DNA follows: TGTGCCAGCAGCAGGGGGCCCTCCTATAATTCACCCCTCCACTTT. Amino acids: CASSRGPSYNSPLHF.

This sequence joins TRBV7-8 and TRBJ2-7, with 10 bases matching TRBD1. The CDR3 runs 16 residues. V trimming: 1 base; J trimming: 7 bases; junction bases outside the gene matches: 10. CDR1 is SGHVS, CDR2 FQNEAQ, per germline. The CDR3 loop is CASSLVSWTGGFEQYF. DNA of the CDR3: TGTGCCAGCAGCTTAGTTTCATGGACAGGGGGTTTTGAGCAGTACTTC.

This clonotype was detected many times. In DNA form, the CDR3 reads TGCAGTGCTTCCCACCTAGTTACCTACGAGCAGTACTTC. It translates to CSASHLVTYEQYF. The chain links TRBV20-1 to TRBJ2-7; D unresolved. The CDR3 runs to 13 residues. V lost 5 bases and J lost 2, with 13 bases in between. Germline V gene data show CDR1 as DFQATT and CDR2 as SNEGSKA (reference sequence).

This clonotype has ten or more counts. The V call is TRBV20-1, the J call TRBJ1-2; TRBD1 matches 7 bases. This CDR3 is 13 amino acids long. The V segment lost 3 bases and the J segment 7 bases; nucleotides outside the gene matches: 8. From germline, CDR1 is DFQATT and CDR2 SNEGSKA (reference sequence). The CDR3: CSASLAGGSGYTF. The DNA of the CDR3 is TGCAGTGCTAGTTTGGCAGGGGGTAGTGGCTACACCTTC.